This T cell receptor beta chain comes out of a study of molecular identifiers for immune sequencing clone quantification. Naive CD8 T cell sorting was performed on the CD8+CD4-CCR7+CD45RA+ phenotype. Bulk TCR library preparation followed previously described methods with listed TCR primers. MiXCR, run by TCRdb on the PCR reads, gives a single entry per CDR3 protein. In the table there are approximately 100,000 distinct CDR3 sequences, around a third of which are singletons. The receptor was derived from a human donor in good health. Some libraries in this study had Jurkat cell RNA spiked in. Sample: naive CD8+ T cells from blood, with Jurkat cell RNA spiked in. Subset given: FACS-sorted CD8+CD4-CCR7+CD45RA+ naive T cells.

In DNA form, the CDR3 reads TGCAGCGTTGAAGGGCGATGGAGGACCGACCCTAGCTATACCCCGACCCCGTACAATGAGCAGTTCTTC. Translation gives CSVEGRWRTDPSYTPTPYNEQFF. The chain recombines TRBV29-1 with TRBJ2-1, with D possibly matching TRBD2 (5 bases). The CDR3 is 23 amino acids. Germline V gene data show CDR1 as SQVTM and CDR2 as ANQGSEA. V lost 1 base and J 4 bases, leaving 38 bases between the germline ends.